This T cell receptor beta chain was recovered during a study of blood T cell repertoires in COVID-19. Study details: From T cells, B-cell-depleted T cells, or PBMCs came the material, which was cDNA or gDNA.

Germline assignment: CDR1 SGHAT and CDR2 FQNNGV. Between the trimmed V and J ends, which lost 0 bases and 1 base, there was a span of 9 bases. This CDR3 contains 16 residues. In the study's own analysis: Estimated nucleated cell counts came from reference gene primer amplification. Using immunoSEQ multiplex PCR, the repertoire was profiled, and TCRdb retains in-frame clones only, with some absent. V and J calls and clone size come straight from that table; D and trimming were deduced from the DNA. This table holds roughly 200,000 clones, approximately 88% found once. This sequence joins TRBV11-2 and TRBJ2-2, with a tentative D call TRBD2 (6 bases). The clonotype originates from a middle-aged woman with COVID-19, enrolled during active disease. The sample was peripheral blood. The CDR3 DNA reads TGTGCCAGCAGCTTAGATGGGGGACTGAACACCGGGGAGCTGTTTTTT. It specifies CASSLDGGLNTGELFF.